These T cell receptor beta chains were read from a single sample in a study of radiotherapy plus CTLA-4 blockade in lung cancer. Here immunoSEQ multiplex PCR was the method, and the copy in TCRdb shows in-frame clones only, minus some. Counted here are more than 60,000 clones, around 77% occurring once; the ten biggest clones make up 2.9%. The sequencing used peripheral blood, collected from a patient treated with radiotherapy plus ipilimumab. The receptors were gathered from a human donor with non-small cell lung cancer who had a complete response to radiotherapy plus ipilimumab. CDR3s include the opening cysteine and the closing phenylalanine or tryptophan. Fields, in order: clone size, D gene, J gene, V gene, CDR3 DNA, CDR3 protein. A D gene is named only where the DNA matches it firmly. Some rows have no size entry. The others give once, few or many, or a class for an expanded clone.

clone_size: -
d_call: TRBD1
j_call: TRBJ2-1
v_call: TRBV15
cdr3_nt: TGTGCCACCAGCAGAGATTATGGCAGGGGGATTGAGCAGTTCTTC
cdr3_aa: CATSRDYGRGIEQFF

clone_size: -
d_call: TRBD2
j_call: TRBJ2-1
v_call: TRBV27
cdr3_nt: TGTGCCAGCAGTTTATCCGCGGGAGGAAGGGATGAGCAGTTCTTC
cdr3_aa: CASSLSAGGRDEQFF

clone_size: few
d_call: -
j_call: TRBJ1-4
v_call: TRBV21-1
cdr3_nt: TGTGCCAGCAGGGCCGGGACAGCTAATGAAAAACTGTTTTTT
cdr3_aa: CASRAGTANEKLFF

clone_size: -
d_call: TRBD2
j_call: TRBJ2-7
v_call: TRBV29-1
cdr3_nt: TGCAGCGTTGCATATGGCGGGGATGGACTAGTACGCTACGAGCAGTACTTC
cdr3_aa: CSVAYGGDGLVRYEQYF

clone_size: -
d_call: -
j_call: TRBJ1-2
v_call: TRBV18
cdr3_nt: TGTGCCAGCTCACCAAATTCTCTGGAGGTTAACTATGGCTACACCTTC
cdr3_aa: CASSPNSLEVNYGYTF

clone_size: -
d_call: -
j_call: TRBJ1-2
v_call: TRBV2
cdr3_nt: TGTGCCAGCAGGGCAGGGTCATTTTCGAGCTATGGCTACACCTTC
cdr3_aa: CASRAGSFSSYGYTF

clone_size: -
d_call: TRBD1
j_call: TRBJ1-6
v_call: TRBV7-8
cdr3_nt: TGTGCCAGCAGCGTGACAGGGTGGAGTTCACCCCTCCACTTT
cdr3_aa: CASSVTGWSSPLHF

clone_size: -
d_call: -
j_call: TRBJ2-1
v_call: TRBV30
cdr3_nt: TGTGCCTGGAGTGTTTTTGGGGCGAATGAGCAGTTCTTC
cdr3_aa: CAWSVFGANEQFF

clone_size: -
d_call: -
j_call: TRBJ2-2
v_call: TRBV18
cdr3_nt: TGTGCCAGCTCACCACTGCGGCCAACTACCACCGGGGAGCTGTTTTTT
cdr3_aa: CASSPLRPTTTGELFF

clone_size: few
d_call: TRBD2
j_call: TRBJ2-2
v_call: TRBV19
cdr3_nt: TGTGCCAGTAGTATTAGGACTAGCGGCATCCGCGGGGAGCTGTTTTTT
cdr3_aa: CASSIRTSGIRGELFF

clone_size: few
d_call: -
j_call: TRBJ1-1
v_call: TRBV19
cdr3_nt: TGTGCCAGTACAGCTCTCGGGACTCCGAACACTGAAGCTTTCTTT
cdr3_aa: CASTALGTPNTEAFF

clone_size: -
d_call: TRBD2
j_call: TRBJ2-1
v_call: TRBV11-2
cdr3_nt: TGTGCCAGCAGCACCGGGACTAGCGGGGTGTCCCAGCAGTTCTTC
cdr3_aa: CASSTGTSGVSQQFF

clone_size: few
d_call: -
j_call: TRBJ1-3
v_call: TRBV11-2
cdr3_nt: TGTGCCAGCAGCGCGCCCCGCTCTGGAAACACCATATATTTT
cdr3_aa: CASSAPRSGNTIYF

clone_size: -
d_call: TRBD2
j_call: TRBJ2-7
v_call: TRBV7-2
cdr3_nt: TGTGCCAGCAGCAGGGGCGGGAGCTCCTACGAGCAGTACTTC
cdr3_aa: CASSRGGSSYEQYF